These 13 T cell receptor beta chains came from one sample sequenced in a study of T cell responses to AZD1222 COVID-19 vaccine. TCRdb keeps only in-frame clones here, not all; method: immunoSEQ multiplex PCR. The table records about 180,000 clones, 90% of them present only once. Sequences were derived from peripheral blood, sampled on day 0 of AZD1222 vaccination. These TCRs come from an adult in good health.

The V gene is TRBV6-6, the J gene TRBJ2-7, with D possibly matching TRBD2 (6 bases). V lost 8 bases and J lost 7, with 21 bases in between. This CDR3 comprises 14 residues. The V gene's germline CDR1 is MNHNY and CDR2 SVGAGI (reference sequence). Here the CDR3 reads CASGTPEGFEEQYF. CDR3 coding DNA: TGTGCCAGCGGAACTCCGGAGGGGTTTGAAGAGCAGTACTTC.

CDR3 nucleotides: TGTGCCTGGAGTGAGGGCACCGGGGAGCTGTTTTTT. Amino acids: CAWSEGTGELFF. The chain joins TRBV30 to TRBJ2-2; D is uncertain. The V gene's germline CDR1 is GTSNPN and CDR2 SVGIG (reference sequence). There are 12 residues in the CDR3. V was shortened by 1 base and J by 4 bases, with 4 bases between the two germline ends.

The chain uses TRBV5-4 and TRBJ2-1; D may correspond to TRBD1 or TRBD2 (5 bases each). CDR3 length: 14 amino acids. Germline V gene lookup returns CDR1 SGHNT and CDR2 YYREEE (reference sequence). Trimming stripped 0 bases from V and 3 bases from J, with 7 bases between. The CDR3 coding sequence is TGTGCCAGCAGCTTGGATGGGGGCTACAATGAGCAGTTCTTC. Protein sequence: CASSLDGGYNEQFF.

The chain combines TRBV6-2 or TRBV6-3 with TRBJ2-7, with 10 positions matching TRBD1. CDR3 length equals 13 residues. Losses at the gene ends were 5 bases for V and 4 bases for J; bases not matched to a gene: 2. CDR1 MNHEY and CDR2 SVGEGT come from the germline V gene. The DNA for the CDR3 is TGTGCCAGCAGTCGGGACAGGGGTTACGAGCAGTACTTC. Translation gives CASSRDRGYEQYF.

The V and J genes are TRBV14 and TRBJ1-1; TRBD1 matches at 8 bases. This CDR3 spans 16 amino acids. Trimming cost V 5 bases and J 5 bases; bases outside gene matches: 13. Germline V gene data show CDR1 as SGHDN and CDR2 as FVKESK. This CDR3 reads CASSKFQGAMRTEAFF. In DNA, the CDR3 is TGTGCCAGCAGCAAATTTCAGGGGGCGATGAGAACTGAAGCTTTCTTT. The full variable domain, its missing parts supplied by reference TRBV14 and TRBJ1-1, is EAGVTQFPSHSVIEKGQTVTLRCDPISGHDNLYWYRRVMGKEIKFLLHFVKESKQDESGMPNNRFLAERTGGTYSTLKVQPAELEDSGVYFCASSKFQGAMRTEAFFGQGTRLTVV.

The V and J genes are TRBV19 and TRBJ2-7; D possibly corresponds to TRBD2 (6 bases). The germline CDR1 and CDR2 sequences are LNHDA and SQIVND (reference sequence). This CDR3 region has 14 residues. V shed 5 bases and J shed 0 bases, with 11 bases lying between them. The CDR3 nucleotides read TGTGCCAGTAGTGTAGTAGCGGACTCCTACGAGCAGTACTTC. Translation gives CASSVVADSYEQYF.

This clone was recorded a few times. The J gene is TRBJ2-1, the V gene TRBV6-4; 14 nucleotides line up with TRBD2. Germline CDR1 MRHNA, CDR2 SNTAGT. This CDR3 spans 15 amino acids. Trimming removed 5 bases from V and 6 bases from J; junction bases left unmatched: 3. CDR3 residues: CASSSTSGGANEQFF. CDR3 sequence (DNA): TGTGCCAGCAGTTCGACTAGCGGGGGGGCCAATGAGCAGTTCTTC.

This CDR3 reads CASSLLGGPRDEQYF. The CDR3 nucleotides read TGTGCCAGCAGCTTATTGGGGGGGCCCAGGGACGAGCAGTACTTC. The chain links TRBV7-9 to TRBJ2-7; possible D gene TRBD2, 7 bases. The V and J ends lost 2 bases and 5 bases respectively, with 16 bases between them. The CDR3 covers 15 residues. Germline V gives CDR1 SEHNR, CDR2 FQNEAQ (reference sequence).

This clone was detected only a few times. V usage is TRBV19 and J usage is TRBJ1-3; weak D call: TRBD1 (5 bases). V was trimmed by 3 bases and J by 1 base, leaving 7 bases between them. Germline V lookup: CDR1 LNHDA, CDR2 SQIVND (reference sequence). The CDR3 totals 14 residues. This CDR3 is CASSMAGSGNTIYF. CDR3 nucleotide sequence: TGTGCCAGTAGTATGGCAGGGTCTGGAAACACCATATATTTT.

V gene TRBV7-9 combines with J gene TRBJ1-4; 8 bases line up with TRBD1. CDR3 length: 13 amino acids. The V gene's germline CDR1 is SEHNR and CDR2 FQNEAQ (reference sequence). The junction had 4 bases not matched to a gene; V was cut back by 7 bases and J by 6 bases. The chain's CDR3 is CASTNRGYEKLFF. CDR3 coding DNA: TGTGCCAGCACCAACAGGGGGTATGAAAAACTGTTTTTT.

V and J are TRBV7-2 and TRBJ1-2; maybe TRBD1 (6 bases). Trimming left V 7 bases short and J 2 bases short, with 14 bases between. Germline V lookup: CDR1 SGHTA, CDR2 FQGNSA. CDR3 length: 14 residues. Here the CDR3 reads CASTGRGVNYGYTF. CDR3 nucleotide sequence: TGTGCCAGCACGGGTAGGGGGGTAAACTATGGCTACACCTTC.

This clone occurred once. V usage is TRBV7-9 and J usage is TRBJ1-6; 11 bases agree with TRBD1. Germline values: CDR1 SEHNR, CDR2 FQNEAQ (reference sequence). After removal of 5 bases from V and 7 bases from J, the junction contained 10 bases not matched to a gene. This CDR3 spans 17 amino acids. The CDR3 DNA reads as TGTGCCAGCAGCCACCCCATGGGGACAGGGGGGAATTCACCCCTCCACTTT. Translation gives CASSHPMGTGGNSPLHF. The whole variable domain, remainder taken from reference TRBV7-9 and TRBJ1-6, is DTGVSQNPRHKITKRGQNVTFRCDPISEHNRLYWYRQTLGQGPEFLTYFQNEAQLEKSRLLSDRFSAERPKGSFSTLEIQRTEQGDSAMYLCASSHPMGTGGNSPLHFGNGTRLTVT.

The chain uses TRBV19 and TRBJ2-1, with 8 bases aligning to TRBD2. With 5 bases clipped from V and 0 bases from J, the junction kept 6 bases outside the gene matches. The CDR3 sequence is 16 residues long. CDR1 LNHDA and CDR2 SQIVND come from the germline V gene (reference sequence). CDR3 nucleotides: TGTGCCAGTAGTTTCGTAGCGGGGAGCTCCTACAATGAGCAGTTCTTC. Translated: CASSFVAGSSYNEQFF. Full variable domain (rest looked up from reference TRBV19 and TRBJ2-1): DGGITQSPKYLFRKEGQNVTLSCEQNLNHDAMYWYRQDPGQGLRLIYYSQIVNDFQKGDIAEGYSVSREKKESFPLTVTSAQKNPTAFYLCASSFVAGSSYNEQFFGPGTRLTVL.